Described below is a single T cell receptor beta chain sequence and its context. Germline trimming cut 2 bases from V and 4 bases from J; bases unmatched to any gene: 7. The CDR3 consists of 17 residues. The germline CDR1 and CDR2 sequences are SGHTA and FQGNSA. In terms of age and location, participants ranged from about 18 to 89 years and lived in about 25 US areas. The sample is drawn from a study of blood T cell repertoires in COVID-19. Across the study: Material from acute and convalescent COVID-19 was sourced from the United States, Italy and Spain.

Original analysis: Reference gene primer amplification in the assay estimated nucleated cell counts. Only in-frame clones appear in the TCRdb table, and some are missing; sequencing was by immunoSEQ multiplex PCR. V, J and clone size reflect that table, while D and trimming were determined from the DNA. The sample shows some 300,000 clones, 89% of them seen only once. This TCR was sampled from a woman in her 50s who had been exposed to COVID-19. Sequencing input: PBMCs or T cells enriched from blood (not recorded which). The V and J genes are TRBV7-2 and TRBJ1-5; 11 nucleotides line up with TRBD1. This CDR3 is CASSLQLGDRGNQPQHF. CDR3 bases: TGTGCCAGCAGCTTACAATTAGGGGACAGGGGGAATCAGCCCCAGCATTTT.